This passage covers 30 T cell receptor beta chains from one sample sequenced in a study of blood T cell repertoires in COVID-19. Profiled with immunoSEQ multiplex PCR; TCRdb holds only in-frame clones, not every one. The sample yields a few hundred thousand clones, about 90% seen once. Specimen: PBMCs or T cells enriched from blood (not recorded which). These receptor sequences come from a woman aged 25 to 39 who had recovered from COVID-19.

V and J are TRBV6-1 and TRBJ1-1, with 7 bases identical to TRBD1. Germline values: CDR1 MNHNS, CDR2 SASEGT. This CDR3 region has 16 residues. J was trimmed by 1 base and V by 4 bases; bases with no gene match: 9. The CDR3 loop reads CASSAYYRTGNTEAFF. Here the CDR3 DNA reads TGTGCCAGCAGTGCATACTATCGGACAGGGAACACTGAAGCTTTCTTT.

The CDR3 DNA reads as TGTGCCACCAGTCTCGGGGAGGGGGAGGGCTATGGCTACACCTTC. Its translation: CATSLGEGEGYGYTF. The J gene is TRBJ1-2, the V gene TRBV15; D possibly corresponds to TRBD1 (6 bases). Trimming cost V 6 bases and J 4 bases, with 18 bases left between them. Germline CDR1 is LNHNV and CDR2 is YYDKDF (reference sequence). The CDR3 spans 15 residues. The variable domain in full, with the rest retrieved from reference TRBV15 and TRBJ1-2, is DAMVIQNPRYQVTQFGKPVTLSCSQTLNHNVMYWYQQKSSQAPKLLFHYYDKDFNNEADTPDNFQSRRPNTSFCFLDIRSPGLGDTAMYLCATSLGEGEGYGYTFGSGTRLTVV.

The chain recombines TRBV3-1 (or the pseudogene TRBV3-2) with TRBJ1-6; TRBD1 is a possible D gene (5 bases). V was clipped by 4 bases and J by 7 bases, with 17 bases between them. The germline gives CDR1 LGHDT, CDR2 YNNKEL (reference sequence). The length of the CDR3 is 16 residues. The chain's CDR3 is CASSPPTGGWNSPLHF. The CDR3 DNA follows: TGTGCCAGCAGCCCCCCCACCGGGGGTTGGAATTCACCCCTCCACTTT.

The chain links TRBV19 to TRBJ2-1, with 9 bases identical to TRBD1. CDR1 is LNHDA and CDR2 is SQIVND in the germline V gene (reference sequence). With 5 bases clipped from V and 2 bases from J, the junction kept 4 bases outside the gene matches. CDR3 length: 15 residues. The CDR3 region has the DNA TGTGCCAGTAGTTACAGGGGGCAAGCCTACAATGAGCAGTTCTTC. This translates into CASSYRGQAYNEQFF.

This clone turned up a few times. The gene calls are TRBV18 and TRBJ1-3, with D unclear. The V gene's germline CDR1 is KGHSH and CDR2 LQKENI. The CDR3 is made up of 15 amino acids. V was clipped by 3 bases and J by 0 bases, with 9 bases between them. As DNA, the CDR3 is TGTGCCAGCTCACCTCAAACGAGCTCTGGAAACACCATATATTTT. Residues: CASSPQTSSGNTIYF.

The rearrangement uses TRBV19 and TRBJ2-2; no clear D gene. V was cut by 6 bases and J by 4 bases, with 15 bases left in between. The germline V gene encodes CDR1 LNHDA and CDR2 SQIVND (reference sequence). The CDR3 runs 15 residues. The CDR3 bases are TGTGCCAGTAGCCGGTCGAGCACCGGCACCGGGGAGCTGTTTTTT. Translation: CASSRSSTGTGELFF.

CDR3 in amino acids: CASSLTGGGAPTSPLHF. The CDR3 nucleotides are TGTGCCAGCAGTCTTACGGGTGGAGGGGCTCCTACTTCACCCCTCCACTTT. J is TRBJ1-6 and V is TRBV6-6, with D perhaps TRBD1 (5 bases). Germline V gene sequence: CDR1 MNHNY, CDR2 SVGAGI (reference sequence). V lost 5 bases and J lost 9, with 23 bases in between. The CDR3 has 17 amino acids.

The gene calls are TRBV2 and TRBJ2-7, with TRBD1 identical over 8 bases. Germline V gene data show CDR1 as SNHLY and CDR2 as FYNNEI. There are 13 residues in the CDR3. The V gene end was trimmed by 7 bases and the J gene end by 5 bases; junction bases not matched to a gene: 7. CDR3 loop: CASKVDRDHEQYF. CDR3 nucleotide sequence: TGTGCCAGCAAGGTGGACAGGGACCACGAGCAGTACTTC.

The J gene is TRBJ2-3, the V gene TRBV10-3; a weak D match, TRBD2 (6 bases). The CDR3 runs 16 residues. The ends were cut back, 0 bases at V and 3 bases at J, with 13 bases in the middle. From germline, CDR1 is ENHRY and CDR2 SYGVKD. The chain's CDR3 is CAISESTGGRTDTQYF. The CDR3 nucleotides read TGTGCCATCAGTGAGTCTACAGGTGGGAGGACAGATACGCAGTATTTT.

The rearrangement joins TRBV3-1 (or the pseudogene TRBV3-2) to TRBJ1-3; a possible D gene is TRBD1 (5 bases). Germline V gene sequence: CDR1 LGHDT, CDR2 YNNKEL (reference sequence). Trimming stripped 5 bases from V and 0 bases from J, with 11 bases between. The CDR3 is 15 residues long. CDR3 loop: CASSFGADSGNTIYF. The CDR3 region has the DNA TGTGCCAGCAGCTTTGGGGCAGACTCTGGAAACACCATATATTTT.

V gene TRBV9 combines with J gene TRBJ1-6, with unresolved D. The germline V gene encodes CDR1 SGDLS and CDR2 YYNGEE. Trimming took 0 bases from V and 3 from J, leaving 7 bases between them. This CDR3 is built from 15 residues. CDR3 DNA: TGTGCCAGCAGCGTAGATGGCCTCTATAATTCACCCCTCCACTTT. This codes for CASSVDGLYNSPLHF.

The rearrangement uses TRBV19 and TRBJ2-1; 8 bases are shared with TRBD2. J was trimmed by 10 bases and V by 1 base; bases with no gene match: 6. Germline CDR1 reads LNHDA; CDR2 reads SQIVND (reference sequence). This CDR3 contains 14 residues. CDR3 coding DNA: TGTGCCAGTAGTATAGCGGGGGGGCTCAGGGAGCAGTTCTTC. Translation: CASSIAGGLREQFF.

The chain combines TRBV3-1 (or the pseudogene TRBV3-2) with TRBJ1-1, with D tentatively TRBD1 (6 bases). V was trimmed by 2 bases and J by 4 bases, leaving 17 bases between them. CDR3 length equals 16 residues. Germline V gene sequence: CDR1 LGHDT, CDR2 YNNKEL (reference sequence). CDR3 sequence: CASSQSPGAGGTEAFF. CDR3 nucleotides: TGTGCCAGCAGCCAATCTCCAGGGGCTGGGGGCACTGAAGCTTTCTTT.

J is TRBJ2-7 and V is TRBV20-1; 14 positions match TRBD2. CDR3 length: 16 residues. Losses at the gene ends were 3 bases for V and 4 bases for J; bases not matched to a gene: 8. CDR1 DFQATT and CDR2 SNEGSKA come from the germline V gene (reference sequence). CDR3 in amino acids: CSASTIGLAGGYEQYF. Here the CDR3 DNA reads TGCAGTGCTAGTACAATCGGACTAGCGGGGGGATACGAGCAGTACTTC.

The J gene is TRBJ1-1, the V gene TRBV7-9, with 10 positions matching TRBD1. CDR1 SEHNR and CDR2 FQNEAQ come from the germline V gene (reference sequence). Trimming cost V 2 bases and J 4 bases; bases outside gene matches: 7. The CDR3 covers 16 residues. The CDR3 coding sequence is TGTGCCAGCAGCTTATTCCGGACAGGGGGAGGCACTGAAGCTTTCTTT. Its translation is CASSLFRTGGGTEAFF.

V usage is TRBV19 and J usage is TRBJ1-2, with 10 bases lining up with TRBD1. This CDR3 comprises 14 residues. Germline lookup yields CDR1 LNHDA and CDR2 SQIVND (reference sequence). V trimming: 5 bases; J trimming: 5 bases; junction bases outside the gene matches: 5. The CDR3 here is CASSPTGQGYGYTF. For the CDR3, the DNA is TGTGCCAGTAGTCCTACGGGACAGGGGTATGGCTACACCTTC.

CDR3 region: CSAQEGLSEQYF. The CDR3 bases are TGCAGCGCCCAGGAGGGACTATCCGAGCAGTACTTC. The J gene is TRBJ2-7, the V gene TRBV29-1; TRBD2 matches at 7 bases. Germline values: CDR1 SQVTM, CDR2 ANQGSEA. CDR3 length: 12 residues. With 7 bases clipped from V and 6 bases from J, the junction kept 9 bases outside the gene matches.

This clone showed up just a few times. CDR3 bases: TGTGCCAGCAGCCCACGGACGGGAAATAGCAATCAGCCCCAGCATTTT. Amino acids: CASSPRTGNSNQPQHF. The chain has TRBV21-1 and TRBJ1-5. TRBV21-1 is a documented pseudogene. CDR3 length: 16 amino acids.

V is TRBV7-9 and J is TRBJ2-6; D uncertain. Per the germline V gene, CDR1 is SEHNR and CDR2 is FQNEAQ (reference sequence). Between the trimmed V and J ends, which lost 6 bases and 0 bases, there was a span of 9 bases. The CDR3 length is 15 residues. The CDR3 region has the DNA TGTGCCAGCAGGCCTAATACCTCTGGGGCCAACGTCCTGACTTTC. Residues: CASRPNTSGANVLTF.

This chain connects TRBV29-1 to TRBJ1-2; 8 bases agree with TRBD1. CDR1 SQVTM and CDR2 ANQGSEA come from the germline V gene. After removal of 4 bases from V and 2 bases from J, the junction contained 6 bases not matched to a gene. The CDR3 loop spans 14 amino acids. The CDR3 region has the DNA TGCAGCGTTGCCTCCGGGACAGGAAACTATGGCTACACCTTC. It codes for CSVASGTGNYGYTF.

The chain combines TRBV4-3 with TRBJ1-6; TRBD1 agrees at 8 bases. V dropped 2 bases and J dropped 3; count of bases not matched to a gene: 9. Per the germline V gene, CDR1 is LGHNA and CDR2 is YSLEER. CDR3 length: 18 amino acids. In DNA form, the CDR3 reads TGCGCCAGCAGCCAAATAAGCCAGGGGGCCTTCTATAATTCACCCCTCCACTTT. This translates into CASSQISQGAFYNSPLHF.

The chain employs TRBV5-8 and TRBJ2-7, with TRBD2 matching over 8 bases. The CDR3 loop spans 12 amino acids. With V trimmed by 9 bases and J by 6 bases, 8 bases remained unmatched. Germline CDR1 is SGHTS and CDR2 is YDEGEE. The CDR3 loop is CANVAGMAEQYF. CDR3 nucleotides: TGTGCCAACGTAGCGGGGATGGCCGAGCAGTACTTC. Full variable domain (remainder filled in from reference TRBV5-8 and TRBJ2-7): EAGVTQSPTHLIKTRGQQATLRCSPISGHTSVYWYQQALGLGLQFLLWYDEGEERNRGNFPPRFSGRQFPNYSSELNVNALELEDSALYLCANVAGMAEQYFGPGTRLTVT.

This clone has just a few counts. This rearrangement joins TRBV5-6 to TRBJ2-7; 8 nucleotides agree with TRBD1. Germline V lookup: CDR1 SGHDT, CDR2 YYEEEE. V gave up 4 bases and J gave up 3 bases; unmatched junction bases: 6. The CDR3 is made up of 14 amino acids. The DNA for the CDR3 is TGTGCCAGCAGCACGGACAGGGATCGCTACGAGCAGTACTTC. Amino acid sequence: CASSTDRDRYEQYF.

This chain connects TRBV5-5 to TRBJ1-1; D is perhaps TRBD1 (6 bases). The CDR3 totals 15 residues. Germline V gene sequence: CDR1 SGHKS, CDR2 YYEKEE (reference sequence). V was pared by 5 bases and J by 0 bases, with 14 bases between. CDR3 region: CASSLWGGLNTEAFF. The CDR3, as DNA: TGTGCCAGCAGTCTGTGGGGGGGCCTGAACACTGAAGCTTTCTTT.

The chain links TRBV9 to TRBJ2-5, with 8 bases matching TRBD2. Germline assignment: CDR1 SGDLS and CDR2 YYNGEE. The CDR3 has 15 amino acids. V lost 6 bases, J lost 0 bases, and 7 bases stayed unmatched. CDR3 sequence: CASNRGGQYQETQYF. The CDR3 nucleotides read TGTGCCAGCAACCGCGGGGGGCAGTACCAAGAGACCCAGTACTTC.

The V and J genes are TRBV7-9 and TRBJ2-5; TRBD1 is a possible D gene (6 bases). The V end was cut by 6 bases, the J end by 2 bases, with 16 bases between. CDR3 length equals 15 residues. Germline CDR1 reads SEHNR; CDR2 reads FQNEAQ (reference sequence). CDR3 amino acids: CASRNHRVLQETQYF. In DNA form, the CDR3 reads TGTGCCAGCAGAAACCACAGGGTTTTACAAGAGACCCAGTACTTC.

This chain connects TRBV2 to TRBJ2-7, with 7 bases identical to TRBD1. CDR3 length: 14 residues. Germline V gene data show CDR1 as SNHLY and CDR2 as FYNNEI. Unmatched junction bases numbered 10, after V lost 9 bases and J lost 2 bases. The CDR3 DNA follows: TGTGCCAGTATGCAACCGGGACAGACCTACGAGCAGTACTTC. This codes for CASMQPGQTYEQYF.

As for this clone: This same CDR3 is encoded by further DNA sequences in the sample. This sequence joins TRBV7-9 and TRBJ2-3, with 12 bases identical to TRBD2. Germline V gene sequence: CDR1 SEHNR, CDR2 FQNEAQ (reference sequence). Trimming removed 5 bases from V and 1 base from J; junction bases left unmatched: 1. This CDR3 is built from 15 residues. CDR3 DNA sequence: TGTGCCAGCAGCCGGACTAGCGGGGGCACAGATACGCAGTATTTT. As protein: CASSRTSGGTDTQYF.

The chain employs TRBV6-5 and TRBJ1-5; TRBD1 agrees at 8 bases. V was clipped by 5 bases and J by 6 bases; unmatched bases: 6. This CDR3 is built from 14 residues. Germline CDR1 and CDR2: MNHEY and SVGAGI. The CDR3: CASSRQGWGQPQHF. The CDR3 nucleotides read TGTGCCAGCAGTCGACAGGGGTGGGGTCAGCCCCAGCATTTT.

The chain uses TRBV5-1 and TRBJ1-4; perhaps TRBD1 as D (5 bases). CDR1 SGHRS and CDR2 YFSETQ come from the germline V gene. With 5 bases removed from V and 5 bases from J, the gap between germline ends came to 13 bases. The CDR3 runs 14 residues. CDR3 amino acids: CASRDSTENEKLFF. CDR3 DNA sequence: TGCGCCAGCAGGGATTCGACAGAAAATGAAAAACTGTTTTTT.